This TCR beta chain was identified during a study of cytomegalovirus exposure and HLA in healthy donors. In regard to this clone: Its target is not known.

Findings of the study overall: Information on immune exposure was restricted to one variable (CMV serostatus).

The PCR used 60 Vbeta and 13 Jbeta primers. Some clones are missing from TCRdb's copy, which holds only in-frame ones; the method was immunoSEQ multiplex PCR. The profile shows approximately 110,000 clones, 78% of them singletons. V lost 0 bases, J lost 2 bases, and 11 bases lay in between. The CDR3 consists of 15 residues. CDR1 and CDR2 (germline): SGHVS, FQNEAQ. This clonotype originated in a man aged 25 to 40 in good health and CMV-seronegative. The gene calls are TRBV7-8 and TRBJ2-7; D may be TRBD2 (5 bases). Sequenced sample: PBMCs. CDR3 in DNA: TGTGCCAGCAGCTTAGCCGGGGATACCCCCTACGAGCAGTACTTC. Amino acid sequence: CASSLAGDTPYEQYF.